The 14 T cell receptor beta chains reported below all come from one sample, sequenced in a study of blood T cells in healthy people across ages. Primers used in a second PCR of about 7 to 12 cycles were a sample-barcoded 5' primer and a J-beta primer mix. TCRdb recomputed calls from the 5' RACE reads with MiXCR, one row per CDR3 protein. The sample shows approximately 1.5 million distinct CDR3 sequences, roughly 30% of them seen only once. The material sequenced was blood. These receptor sequences come from a woman under 40 in good health.

This chain uses TRBV5-1 with TRBJ2-7, with 9 nucleotides matching TRBD1. This CDR3 has 15 residues. V trimming: 4 bases; J trimming: 2 bases; junction bases outside the gene matches: 7. The V gene's germline CDR1 is SGHRS and CDR2 YFSETQ. The CDR3 DNA follows: TGCGCCAGCAGCCACGGACAGGGGTTAACCTACGAGCAGTACTTC. It encodes CASSHGQGLTYEQYF.

This chain connects TRBV20-1 to TRBJ2-3; tentatively, D is TRBD1 or TRBD2 (5 bases each). With 5 bases removed from V and 1 base from J, the gap between germline ends came to 10 bases. Germline V lookup: CDR1 DFQATT, CDR2 SNEGSKA (reference sequence). The CDR3 has 13 amino acids. The CDR3 sequence is CSACLGGTDTQYF. As DNA, the CDR3 is TGCAGTGCTTGCTTGGGGGGCACAGATACGCAGTATTTT.

The genes are TRBV6-1 and TRBJ2-3; D uncertain. The length of the CDR3 is 13 residues. Trimming removed 4 bases at V and 5 bases at J, with 10 bases between. From germline, CDR1 is MNHNS and CDR2 SASEGT. The CDR3 coding sequence is TGTGCCAGCAGTGTTAAGGACCAAGATACGCAGTATTTT. This translates into CASSVKDQDTQYF.

This clonotype was seen more than once but under ten times. The chain uses TRBV13 and TRBJ1-2; the D gene is possibly TRBD1 (6 bases). Looked up from germline, CDR1 is PRHDT and CDR2 is FYEKMQ (reference sequence). The V end was cut by 0 bases, the J end by 0 bases, with 11 bases between. CDR3 length: 16 amino acids. The CDR3 DNA follows: TGTGCCAGCAGCTTAGGCTACAGGGCTCCTAACTATGGCTACACCTTC. Translating gives CASSLGYRAPNYGYTF.

In the case of this clonotype: The junction departs from the called germline gene at one end, perhaps through a read error. The chain couples TRBV7-3 to TRBJ2-3, with 9 bases lining up with TRBD1. Germline V gene sequence: CDR1 SGHTA, CDR2 FQGTGA. The CDR3 spans 15 residues. This CDR3 is CTSSLTGGGTDTQYF. DNA for the CDR3: TGTACCAGCAGCTTAACAGGGGGCGGAACAGATACGCAGTATTTT.

This clonotype has more than one count but fewer than ten. This chain uses TRBV20-1 with TRBJ2-5, with 7 bases fitting TRBD2. The germline gives CDR1 DFQATT, CDR2 SNEGSKA (reference sequence). Germline trimming cut 3 bases from V and 0 bases from J; bases unmatched to any gene: 10. CDR3 size: 16 residues. The DNA of the CDR3 is TGCAGTGCTAGTTCGGGGACTATCATATACCAAGAGACCCAGTACTTC. It codes for CSASSGTIIYQETQYF.

The V gene is TRBV20-1, the J gene TRBJ2-2; D uncertain. Germline V gives CDR1 DFQATT, CDR2 SNEGSKA (reference sequence). The CDR3 is 13 amino acids. V was pared by 4 bases and J by 0 bases, with 6 bases between. In DNA form, the CDR3 reads TGCAGTGCTACAAGGCCGAACACCGGGGAGCTGTTTTTT. Translating gives CSATRPNTGELFF.

This sequence joins TRBV7-3 and TRBJ2-3; D is undetermined. Germline values: CDR1 SGHTA, CDR2 FQGTGA. CDR3 size: 14 residues. V shed 5 bases and J shed 2 bases, with 11 bases lying between them. The CDR3: CASSPHAVTDTQYF. CDR3 bases: TGTGCCAGCAGCCCCCACGCGGTCACAGATACGCAGTATTTT. Full variable domain (remainder filled in from reference TRBV7-3 and TRBJ2-3): GAGVSQTPSNKVTEKGKYVELRCDPISGHTALYWYRQSLGQGPEFLIYFQGTGAADDSGLPNDRFFAVRPEGSVSTLKIQRTERGDSAVYLCASSPHAVTDTQYFGPGTRLTVL.

This clonotype was counted a few times. V usage is TRBV9 and J usage is TRBJ2-2; a possible D gene is TRBD2 (5 bases). The CDR3 contains 15 residues. The ends were cut back, 2 bases at V and 0 bases at J, with 8 bases in the middle. Germline values: CDR1 SGDLS, CDR2 YYNGEE. As DNA, the CDR3 is TGTGCCAGCAGCGTGGACTCTACGAACACCGGGGAGCTGTTTTTT. Protein: CASSVDSTNTGELFF.

This clonotype is a singleton in its sample. This chain connects TRBV18 to TRBJ2-7; D might be TRBD2 (5 bases). The CDR3 length is 14 residues. CDR1 and CDR2 (germline): KGHSH, LQKENI. The ends were cut back, 2 bases at V and 3 bases at J, with 11 bases in the middle. DNA of the CDR3: TGTGCCAGCTCACCAGAGTTTGGAGGCTACGAGCAGTACTTC. Translated, it gives CASSPEFGGYEQYF.

In its sample, this clonotype was seen a few times. The rearrangement joins TRBV20-1 to TRBJ2-1, with D perhaps matching TRBD1 (6 bases). The germline V gene encodes CDR1 DFQATT and CDR2 SNEGSKA (reference sequence). V was clipped by 3 bases and J by 0 bases, with 27 bases between them. The CDR3 runs to 20 residues. The CDR3 sequence is CSASWNRARPYRSSYNEQFF. The CDR3 DNA is TGCAGTGCTAGTTGGAACAGGGCCAGACCCTATAGGAGCTCCTACAATGAGCAGTTCTTC.

This clonotype was recorded many times. The rearrangement uses TRBV3-1 and TRBJ1-2; D unclear. Germline V gene lookup returns CDR1 LGHDT and CDR2 YNNKEL (reference sequence). The V end was cut by 0 bases, the J end by 4 bases, with 3 bases between. The CDR3 is 12 amino acids. CDR3 nucleotides: TGTGCCAGCAGCCAAGAACGCTATGGCTACACCTTC. Translated, it gives CASSQERYGYTF. The full variable domain, completed using reference TRBV3-1 and TRBJ1-2, is DTAVSQTPKYLVTQMGNDKSIKCEQNLGHDTMYWYKQDSKKFLKIMFSYNNKELIINETVPNRFSPKSPDKAHLNLHINSLELGDSAVYFCASSQERYGYTFGSGTRLTVV.

The rearrangement uses TRBV5-1 and TRBJ1-1; TRBD1 might be the D (5 bases). With 2 bases removed from V and 4 bases from J, the gap between germline ends came to 15 bases. The CDR3 loop spans 15 amino acids. The germline CDR1 and CDR2 sequences are SGHRS and YFSETQ. CDR3 residues: CASSLPHAGGTEAFF. CDR3 nucleotides: TGCGCCAGCAGCTTACCCCACGCCGGGGGCACTGAAGCTTTCTTT.

This clonotype was counted many times. This rearrangement joins TRBV5-5 to TRBJ2-3; D is possibly TRBD2 (6 bases). The CDR3 consists of 14 residues. V was clipped by 0 bases and J by 5 bases, with 10 bases between them. CDR1 and CDR2 (germline): SGHKS, YYEKEE (reference sequence). Here the CDR3 DNA reads TGTGCCAGCAGCTTGGTCGGGGGAAGAGATACGCAGTATTTT. This encodes CASSLVGGRDTQYF.